The text below deals with one T cell receptor (beta chain). Enrolled during active infection, Seattle patients were then followed longitudinally. The sample is drawn from a study of blood T cell repertoires in COVID-19. Study-wide context: Samples taken during acute and convalescent COVID-19 were collected in the United States, Italy and Spain. Sample material is recorded as cDNA or gDNA derived from T cells, B-cell-depleted T cells, or PBMCs.

Original processing methods: By means of reference gene primer amplification, nucleated cell counts were estimated. The data were produced by immunoSEQ multiplex PCR, yet TCRdb's version contains in-frame clones alone and is incomplete. Clone size and the V and J calls come from that table; the DNA yielded D and trimming. The sample holds about 260,000 clones, approximately 88% seen once. The CDR3 runs to 12 residues. The V end was cut by 5 bases, the J end by 2 bases, with 6 bases between. The germline V gene encodes CDR1 SGHNT and CDR2 YENEEA. The sequenced material came from peripheral blood. This TCR was sampled from a woman between 65 and 79 years old with COVID-19, enrolled during active disease. The gene calls are TRBV11-3 and TRBJ1-2; D unclear. The CDR3 bases are TGTGCCAGCAGCCCCTCGAACTATGGCTACACCTTC. Protein sequence: CASSPSNYGYTF.